This entry lists 9 T cell receptor beta chains sequenced from one sample in a study of blood T cell repertoires in COVID-19. Only in-frame clones appear in the TCRdb table, and some are missing; sequencing was by immunoSEQ multiplex PCR. Of approximately 300,000 clones in the sample, approximately 84% were seen once. The sequenced sample was PBMCs or T cells enriched from blood (not recorded which). The source of these receptors is a man in his thirties or forties who had recovered from COVID-19.

Note on this clone: Different DNA sequences within this sample yield the same CDR3. This chain links TRBV20-1 with TRBJ1-2, with D tentatively TRBD1 (5 bases). V was clipped by 2 bases and J by 4 bases, with 5 bases between them. The V gene's germline CDR1 is DFQATT and CDR2 SNEGSKA (reference sequence). The CDR3 is 11 amino acids. CDR3 nucleotides: TGCAGTGCTAGACAGGGCTATGGCTACACCTTC. This gives the protein CSARQGYGYTF.

On this clone: The sample holds other DNA sequences that translate to the same CDR3. V is TRBV7-9 and J is TRBJ2-3; D remains ambiguous. From germline, CDR1 is SEHNR and CDR2 FQNEAQ (reference sequence). V dropped 5 bases and J dropped 4 bases, with 7 bases sitting between them. This CDR3 is built from 12 residues. The CDR3, as DNA: TGTGCCAGCAGCCTTAGTGCAGATACGCAGTATTTT. It translates to CASSLSADTQYF.

V gene TRBV29-1 combines with J gene TRBJ1-1, with 8 bases lining up with TRBD1. CDR3 length equals 14 residues. CDR1 is SQVTM and CDR2 is ANQGSEA in the germline V gene. V lost 7 bases, J lost 1 base, and 8 bases stayed unmatched. CDR3 sequence (DNA): TGCAGCGGCCGACAGGGGAATGGGAACACTGAAGCTTTCTTT. Amino acid sequence: CSGRQGNGNTEAFF.

The V gene is TRBV5-4, the J gene TRBJ2-5, with 9 bases that match TRBD1. With V trimmed by 3 bases and J by 5 bases, 5 bases remained unmatched. Germline V lookup: CDR1 SGHNT, CDR2 YYREEE (reference sequence). The CDR3 loop spans 14 amino acids. The CDR3, as DNA: TGTGCCAGCAGCTCCGGGACAGGGAGGGAGACCCAGTACTTC. It yields the protein CASSSGTGRETQYF. Full variable domain (outside the CDR3, taken from reference TRBV5-4 and TRBJ2-5): ETGVTQSPTHLIKTRGQQVTLRCSSQSGHNTVSWYQQALGQGPQFIFQYYREEENGRGNFPPRFSGLQFPNYSSELNVNALELDDSALYLCASSSGTGRETQYFGPGTRLLVL.

This clone was detected once. The same CDR3 is also encoded by other DNA sequences in this sample. This chain joins TRBV19 and TRBJ1-1, with TRBD1 identical over 7 bases. The trim removed 4 bases at V and 1 base at J, leaving 3 bases unmatched. CDR1 and CDR2 from the germline V gene are LNHDA and SQIVND (reference sequence). The CDR3 contains 14 residues. The CDR3 is CASSRQGRNTEAFF. The CDR3 DNA is TGTGCCAGTAGTAGACAGGGCAGGAACACTGAAGCTTTCTTT.

The chain uses TRBV3-1 (or the pseudogene TRBV3-2) and TRBJ2-7; D is perhaps TRBD2 (6 bases). The CDR3 runs to 14 residues. Trimming shortened V by 1 base and J by 4 bases, and 11 bases separated the two germline ends. The germline CDR1 and CDR2 sequences are LGHDT and YNNKEL (reference sequence). The CDR3 coding sequence is TGTGCCAGCAGCCAAGGGCTAGCGTTGTACGAGCAGTACTTC. Its translation: CASSQGLALYEQYF.

The rearrangement joins TRBV14 to TRBJ2-1; 7 nucleotides match TRBD1. The J segment lost 7 bases and the V segment lost 1 base, leaving 10 bases of the junction unmatched. The CDR3 runs to 16 residues. Germline lookup yields CDR1 SGHDN and CDR2 FVKESK. The CDR3 spells CASSQGGQAARNEQFF. CDR3 nucleotides: TGTGCCAGCAGCCAAGGAGGACAGGCGGCGAGGAATGAGCAGTTCTTC.

This clone is a singleton in its sample. This sequence joins TRBV6-5 and TRBJ2-7, with D possibly TRBD1 on 6 matching bases. Trimming removed 5 bases from V and 0 bases from J, with 11 bases in between. CDR1 and CDR2 from the germline V gene are MNHEY and SVGAGI. This CDR3 spans 14 amino acids. DNA for the CDR3: TGTGCCAGCAGTACCCGGACAGCCTCCTACGAGCAGTACTTC. Amino acids: CASSTRTASYEQYF.

The chain combines TRBV20-1 with TRBJ2-1, with TRBD2 identical over 10 bases. Germline CDR1 and CDR2: DFQATT and SNEGSKA (reference sequence). This CDR3 is built from 14 residues. V trimming: 3 bases; J trimming: 8 bases; junction bases outside the gene matches: 7. In DNA form, the CDR3 reads TGCAGTGCTAGTGAGCGGGAGGGGTGCGATGAGCAGTTCTTC. Its translation is CSASEREGCDEQFF.